The entry below gives a single T cell receptor beta chain sequence along with its context. The antigen is unknown. Combined were second doses at about 4 or about 12 weeks. This specimen comes from a study of T cell responses to AZD1222 COVID-19 vaccine. Sequenced by immunoSEQ multiplex PCR; TCRdb stores in-frame clones only, minus some. The data show under 50,000 clones, around 90% seen once. From germline, CDR1 is MGHRA and CDR2 YSYEKL. The CDR3 contains 19 residues. Trimming cost V 0 bases and J 0 bases; bases outside gene matches: 10. The study, taken as a whole, reports: AZD1222 recipients seropositive at baseline numbered only 6 or 7. Researchers took repertoire samples only after the peak T cell response had come. Spike-wide coverage was observed for vaccine-associated CD4 TCRs, with dominant responses at 160-218 and 743-854.

The sequences come from peripheral blood, collected 28 days after the second AZD1222 dose. The sequence was collected from an adult who received the AZD1222 COVID-19 vaccine. This rearrangement joins TRBV4-1 to TRBJ2-2; TRBD1 aligns across 7 bases. This CDR3 reads CASSQDPGRGGTNTGELFF. The DNA for the CDR3 is TGCGCCAGCAGCCAAGATCCGGGTAGAGGGGGCACGAACACCGGGGAGCTGTTTTTT.